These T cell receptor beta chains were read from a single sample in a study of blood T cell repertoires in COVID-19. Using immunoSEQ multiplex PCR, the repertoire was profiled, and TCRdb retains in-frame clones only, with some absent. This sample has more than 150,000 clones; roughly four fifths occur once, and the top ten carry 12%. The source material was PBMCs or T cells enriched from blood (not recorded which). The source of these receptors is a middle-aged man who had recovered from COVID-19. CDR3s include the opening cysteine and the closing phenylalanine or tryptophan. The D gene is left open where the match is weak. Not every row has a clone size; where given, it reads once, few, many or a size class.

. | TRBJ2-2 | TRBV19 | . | CASSEVIKTDRHTGELFF | TGTGCCAGTAGCGAAGTAATCAAAACAGACAGGCACACCGGGGAGCTGTTTTTT
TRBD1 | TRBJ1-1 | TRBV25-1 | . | CASTEDRVDTEAFF | TGTGCCAGCACCGAAGACAGGGTCGACACTGAAGCTTTCTTT
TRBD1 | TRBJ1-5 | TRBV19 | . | CASSIVQGSGQPQHF | TGTGCCAGTAGTATAGTACAGGGGAGTGGTCAGCCCCAGCATTTT
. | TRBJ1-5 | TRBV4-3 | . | CASSQSGGQPQHF | TGCGCCAGCAGCCAATCCGGTGGTCAGCCCCAGCATTTT
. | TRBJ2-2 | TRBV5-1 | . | CASRMSGGLGGELFF | TGCGCCAGCAGAATGAGTGGAGGTTTGGGCGGGGAGCTGTTTTTT
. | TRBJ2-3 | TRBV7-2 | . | CASSSVGADTQYF | TGTGCCAGCAGCTCCGTGGGGGCGGATACGCAGTATTTT
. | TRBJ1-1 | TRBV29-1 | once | CSVVRQNTEAFF | TGCAGCGTTGTGCGGCAGAACACTGAAGCTTTCTTT
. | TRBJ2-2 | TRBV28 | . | CASTSPGQGLSGELFF | TGTGCCAGCACCTCCCCCGGCCAGGGATTAAGCGGGGAGCTGTTTTTT
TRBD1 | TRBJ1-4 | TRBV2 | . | CASRTQGRLEKLFF | TGTGCCAGCAGGACACAGGGGCGACTAGAAAAACTGTTTTTT
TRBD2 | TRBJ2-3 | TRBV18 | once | CASSPPTAGGPTDTQYF | TGTGCCAGCTCACCACCTACGGCGGGAGGGCCGACAGATACGCAGTATTTT
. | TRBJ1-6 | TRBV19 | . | CASSNGGLEPLHF | TGTGCCAGTAGTAATGGTGGCTTGGAGCCCCTCCACTTT
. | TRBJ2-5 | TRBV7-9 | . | CASSPAGETQYF | TGTGCCAGCAGCCCAGCGGGAGAGACCCAGTACTTC
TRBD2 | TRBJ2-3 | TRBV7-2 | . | CASSPRPSGTTDTQYF | TGTGCCAGCAGCCCCAGACCTAGCGGGACCACAGATACGCAGTATTTT
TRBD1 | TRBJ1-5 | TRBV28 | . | CASSLLQGGQPQHF | TGTGCCAGCAGTTTATTACAGGGGGGGCAGCCCCAGCATTTT
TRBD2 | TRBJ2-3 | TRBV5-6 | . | CASSPGTSPDTDTQYF | TGTGCCAGCAGCCCCGGGACTAGCCCGGACACAGATACGCAGTATTTT
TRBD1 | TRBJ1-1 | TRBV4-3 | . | CASSQGTGAFF | TGCGCCAGCAGCCAGGGGACAGGAGCTTTCTTT
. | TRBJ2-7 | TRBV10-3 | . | CAISVGGRGTYEQYF | TGTGCCATCAGTGTCGGGGGACGGGGAACCTACGAGCAGTACTTC
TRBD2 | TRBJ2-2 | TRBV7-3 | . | CASKAGASTGELFF | TGTGCCAGTAAAGCGGGAGCTTCCACCGGGGAGCTGTTTTTT
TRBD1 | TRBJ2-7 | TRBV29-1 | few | CSVEGQGDYEQYF | TGCAGCGTTGAGGGACAGGGGGACTACGAGCAGTACTTC
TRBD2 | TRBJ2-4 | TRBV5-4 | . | CASSLKREDQNIQYF | TGTGCCAGCAGCTTGAAGCGGGAGGACCAAAACATTCAGTACTTC
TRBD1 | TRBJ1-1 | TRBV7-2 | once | CASSLNRGSGTEAFF | TGTGCCAGCAGCTTAAACAGGGGAAGTGGCACTGAAGCTTTCTTT
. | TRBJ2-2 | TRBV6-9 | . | CASSYPKGLTGELFF | TGTGCCAGCAGTTACCCCAAGGGGCTGACCGGGGAGCTGTTTTTT
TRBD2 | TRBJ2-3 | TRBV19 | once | CASSNPPGLASDTQYF | TGTGCCAGTAGTAACCCCCCCGGACTAGCGTCAGATACGCAGTATTTT
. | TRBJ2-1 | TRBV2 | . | CASKRLVENEQFF | TGTGCCAGCAAAAGACTCGTTGAAAATGAGCAGTTCTTC
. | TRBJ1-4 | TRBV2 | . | CASRPGHLNEKLFF | TGTGCCAGCAGACCGGGACATCTTAATGAAAAACTGTTTTTT
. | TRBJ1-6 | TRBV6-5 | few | CASSHGSSPLHF | TGTGCCAGCAGCCACGGGAGTTCACCCCTCCACTTT
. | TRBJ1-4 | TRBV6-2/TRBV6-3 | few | CASSQTGPRGEKLFF | TGTGCCAGCAGTCAGACTGGGCCACGGGGTGAAAAACTGTTTTTT
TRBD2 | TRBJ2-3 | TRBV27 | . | CASSFSRTSGRYGGSTDTQYF | TGTGCCAGCAGTTTCTCCCGGACTAGCGGGAGATATGGGGGGAGCACAGATACGCAGTATTTT
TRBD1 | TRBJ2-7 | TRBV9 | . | CASSVGTGATYEQYF | TGTGCCAGCAGCGTAGGGACAGGGGCGACCTACGAGCAGTACTTC
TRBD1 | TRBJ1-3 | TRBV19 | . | CATPPGDSFSGNTIYF | TGTGCCACCCCTCCAGGGGACAGTTTCTCTGGAAACACCATATATTTT
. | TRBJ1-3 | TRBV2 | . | CASSDGAAGGNTIYF | TGTGCCAGCAGTGATGGGGCCGCAGGGGGAAACACCATATATTTT
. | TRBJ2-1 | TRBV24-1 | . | CATSDSDITFNEQFF | TGTGCCACCAGTGATTCGGACATCACGTTCAATGAGCAGTTCTTC
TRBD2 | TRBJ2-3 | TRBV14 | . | CASSQLGLAFTDTQYF | TGTGCCAGCAGCCAACTGGGACTAGCTTTCACAGATACGCAGTATTTT
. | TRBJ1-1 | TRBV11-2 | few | CASSLSYTEAFF | TGTGCCAGCAGCTTAAGCTACACTGAAGCTTTCTTT
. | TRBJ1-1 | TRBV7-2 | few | CASSRQGADTEAFF | TGTGCCAGCAGCCGGCAAGGGGCCGACACTGAAGCTTTCTTT
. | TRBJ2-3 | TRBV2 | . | CASKEILSTDTQYF | TGTGCCAGCAAAGAGATCCTAAGCACAGATACGCAGTATTTT
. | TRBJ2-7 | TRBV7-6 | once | CASSLGQGGPYEQYF | TGTGCCAGCAGCTTAGGACAGGGAGGTCCCTACGAGCAGTACTTC
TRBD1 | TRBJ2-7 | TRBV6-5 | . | CASRSSTGAYEQYF | TGTGCCAGCAGATCCTCGACAGGGGCCTACGAGCAGTACTTC
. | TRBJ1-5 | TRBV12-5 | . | CASGLAIRVDSNQPQHF | TGTGCTAGTGGTTTGGCCATCAGGGTAGATAGCAATCAGCCCCAGCATTTT
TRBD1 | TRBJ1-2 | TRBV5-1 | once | CASSFQTGDGGGYTF | TGCGCCAGCAGCTTCCAGACAGGGGATGGGGGTGGCTACACCTTC
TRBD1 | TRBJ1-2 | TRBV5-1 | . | CASSSRQGGSDGYTF | TGCGCCAGCAGCTCCCGACAGGGAGGTAGTGATGGCTACACCTTC
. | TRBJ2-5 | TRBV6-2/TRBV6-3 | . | CASSYSKGLGTQYF | TGTGCCAGCAGTTACTCGAAGGGGCTTGGGACCCAGTACTTC
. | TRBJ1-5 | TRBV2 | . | CASSEGVAALRSVHEAQHF | TGTGCCAGCAGTGAAGGGGTCGCTGCTTTGCGATCGGTACACGAGGCCCAGCATTTT
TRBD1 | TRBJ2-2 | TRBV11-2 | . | CASSPGQGVIGELFF | TGTGCCAGCAGCCCTGGACAGGGGGTTATCGGGGAGCTGTTTTTT
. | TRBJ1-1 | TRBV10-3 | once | CAISKTGNTEAFF | TGTGCCATCAGTAAGACAGGGAACACTGAAGCTTTCTTT
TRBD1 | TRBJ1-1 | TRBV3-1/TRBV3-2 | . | CASSLRDRAFEAFF | TGTGCCAGCAGCCTACGGGACAGGGCATTTGAAGCTTTCTTT
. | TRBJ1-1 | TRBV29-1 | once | CSAARGGTEAFF | TGCAGCGCCGCAAGGGGCGGCACTGAAGCTTTCTTT
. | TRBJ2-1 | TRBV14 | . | CASSRRGYNEQFF | TGTGCCAGCAGCCGGCGGGGTTACAATGAGCAGTTCTTC
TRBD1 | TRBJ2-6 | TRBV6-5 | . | CASSEDRAGANVLTF | TGTGCCAGCAGCGAGGACAGGGCTGGGGCCAACGTCCTGACTTTC